This entry features one T cell receptor beta chain sequence. Its antigen is currently unknown. The primer mix had 60 Vbeta and 13 Jbeta primers. Clones were read by immunoSEQ multiplex PCR, and TCRdb kept only the in-frame ones, dropping some. Seen here are fewer than 200,000 clones, about four fifths observed once, and the top ten hold over 0.65%. The data derive from a study of cytomegalovirus exposure and HLA in healthy donors. Broader study findings: The authors excluded some V segments, including TRBV6-2 and TRBV6-3, as indistinguishable. TCR beta V- and J-gene trimming, according to a later analysis, was linked to a missense DCLRE1C variant.

With 10 bases removed from V and 4 bases from J, the gap between germline ends came to 13 bases. The CDR3 is made up of 12 amino acids. Per germline, CDR1 MNHNY and CDR2 SVGAGI (reference sequence). The sample comprised PBMCs. The TCR comes from a woman under 30 in good health and CMV-seronegative. V gene TRBV6-6 combines with J gene TRBJ2-5; perhaps TRBD1 as D (6 bases). In DNA form, the CDR3 reads TGTGCCATCTCCGGGACATCAGAGACCCAGTACTTC. It codes for CAISGTSETQYF.